What follows is one TCR beta chain and its context. Its target is unknown. This sample is part of a study of cytomegalovirus exposure and HLA in healthy donors. Study outcomes and limitations: For most TCR sequences rarity was the rule, although some public TCRs occurred in many donors. The listing of fewer than 200 TCR beta chains classed them as cytomegalovirus-associated. Both high specificity and high sensitivity reportedly marked the classifier's diagnosis of cytomegalovirus status. The TCR clusters that emerged in the first cohort tended, a later analysis found, to co-occur in the 95 to 150 validation repertoires.

The CDR3 runs 14 residues. Germline CDR1 and CDR2: LGHNA and YSLEER. V lost 1 base to trimming and J lost 8 bases, with 12 bases between them. Measured with immunoSEQ multiplex PCR; TCRdb has only the in-frame clones, and not every one. Of roughly 300,000 clones listed, 88% are singletons. The V and J genes are TRBV4-3 and TRBJ2-1; D perhaps matches TRBD2 (5 bases). This TCR was recovered from a young woman in good health and CMV-seronegative. What was sequenced was PBMCs. CDR3 in DNA: TGCGCCAGCAGCCAAGGCAAGGGCGGGCATGAGCAGTTCTTC. Its translation: CASSQGKGGHEQFF.